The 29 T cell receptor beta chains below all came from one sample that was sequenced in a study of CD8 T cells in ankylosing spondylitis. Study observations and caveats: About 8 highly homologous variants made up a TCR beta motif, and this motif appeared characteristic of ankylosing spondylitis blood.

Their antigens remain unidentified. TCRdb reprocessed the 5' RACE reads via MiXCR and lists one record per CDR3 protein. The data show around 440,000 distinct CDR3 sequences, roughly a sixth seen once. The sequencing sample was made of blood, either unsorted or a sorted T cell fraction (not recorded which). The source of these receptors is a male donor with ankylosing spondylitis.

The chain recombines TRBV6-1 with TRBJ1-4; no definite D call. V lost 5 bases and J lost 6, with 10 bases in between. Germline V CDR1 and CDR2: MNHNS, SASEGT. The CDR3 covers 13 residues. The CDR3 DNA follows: TGTGCCAGCAGTAAGGTTTTTGATGAAAAACTGTTTTTT. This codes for CASSKVFDEKLFF.

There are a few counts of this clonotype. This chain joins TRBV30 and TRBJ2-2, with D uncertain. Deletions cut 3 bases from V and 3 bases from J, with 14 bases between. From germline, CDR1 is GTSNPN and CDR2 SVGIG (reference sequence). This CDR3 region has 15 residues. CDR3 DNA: TGTGCCTGGAGCCTCCCAGGACGAGACACCGGGGAGCTGTTTTTT. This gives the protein CAWSLPGRDTGELFF.

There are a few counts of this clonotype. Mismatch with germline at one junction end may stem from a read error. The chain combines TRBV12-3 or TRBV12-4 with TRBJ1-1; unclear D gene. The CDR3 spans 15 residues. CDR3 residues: CATSVRELLWAEAFF. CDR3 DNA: TGTGCCACCAGTGTCCGGGAACTACTATGGGCTGAAGCTTTCTTT.

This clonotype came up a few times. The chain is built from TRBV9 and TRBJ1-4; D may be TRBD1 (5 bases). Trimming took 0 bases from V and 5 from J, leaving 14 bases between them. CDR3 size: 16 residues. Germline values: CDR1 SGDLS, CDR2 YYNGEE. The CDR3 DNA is TGTGCCAGCAGCGTAGACAGTAGGGGTCCGAATGAAAAACTGTTTTTT. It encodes CASSVDSRGPNEKLFF.

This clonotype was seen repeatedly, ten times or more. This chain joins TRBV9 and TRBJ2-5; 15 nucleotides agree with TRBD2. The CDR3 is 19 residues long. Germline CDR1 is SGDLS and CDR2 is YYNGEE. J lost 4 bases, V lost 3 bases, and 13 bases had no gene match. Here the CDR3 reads CASSAGLAGGPGKGETQYF. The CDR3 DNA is TGTGCCAGCAGCGCAGGACTAGCGGGAGGGCCTGGTAAAGGAGAGACCCAGTACTTC.

The CDR3 reads CASSLFDSSNQPQHF. DNA for the CDR3: TGTGCCAGCAGTTTATTTGATTCTAGCAATCAGCCCCAGCATTTT. J is TRBJ1-5 and V is TRBV12-3 or TRBV12-4, with no clear D. Trimming removed 2 bases from V and 0 bases from J, with 8 bases in between. This CDR3 region has 15 residues.

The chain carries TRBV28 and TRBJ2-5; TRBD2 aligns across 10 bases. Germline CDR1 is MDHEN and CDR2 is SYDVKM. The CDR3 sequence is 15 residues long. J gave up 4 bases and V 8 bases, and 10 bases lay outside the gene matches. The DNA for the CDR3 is TGTGCCAGCGTAAAGGGTACTAGCGGGATAGAGACCCAGTACTTC. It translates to CASVKGTSGIETQYF.

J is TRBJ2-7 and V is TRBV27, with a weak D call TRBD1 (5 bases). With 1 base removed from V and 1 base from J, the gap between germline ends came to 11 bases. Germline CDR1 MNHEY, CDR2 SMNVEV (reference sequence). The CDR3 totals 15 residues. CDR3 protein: CASSLYGHASYEQYF. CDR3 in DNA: TGTGCCAGCAGTTTATATGGACACGCGTCCTACGAGCAGTACTTC.

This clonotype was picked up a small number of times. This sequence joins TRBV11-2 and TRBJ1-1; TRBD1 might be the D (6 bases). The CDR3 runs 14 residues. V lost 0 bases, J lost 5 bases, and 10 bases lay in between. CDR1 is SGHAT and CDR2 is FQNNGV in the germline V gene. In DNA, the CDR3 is TGTGCCAGCAGCTTAGACACAGGGATAACTGAAGCTTTCTTT. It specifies CASSLDTGITEAFF. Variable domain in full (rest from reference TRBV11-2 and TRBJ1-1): EAGVAQSPRYKIIEKRQSVAFWCNPISGHATLYWYQQILGQGPKLLIQFQNNGVVDDSQLPKDRFSAERLKGVDSTLKIQPAKLEDSAVYLCASSLDTGITEAFFGQGTRLTVV.

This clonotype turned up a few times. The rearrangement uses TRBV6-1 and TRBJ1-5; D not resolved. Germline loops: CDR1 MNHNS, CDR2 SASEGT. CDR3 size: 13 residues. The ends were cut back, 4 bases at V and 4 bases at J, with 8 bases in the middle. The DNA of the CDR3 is TGTGCCAGCAGTGTTCCGGGAAATCAGCCCCAGCATTTT. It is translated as CASSVPGNQPQHF.

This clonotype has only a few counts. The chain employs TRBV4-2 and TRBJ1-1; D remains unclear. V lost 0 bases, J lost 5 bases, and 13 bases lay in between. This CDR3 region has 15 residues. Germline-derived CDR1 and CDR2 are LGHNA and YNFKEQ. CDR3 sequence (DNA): TGTGCCAGCAGCCAAGATAGCAACAGCTATACTGAAGCTTTCTTT. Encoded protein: CASSQDSNSYTEAFF.

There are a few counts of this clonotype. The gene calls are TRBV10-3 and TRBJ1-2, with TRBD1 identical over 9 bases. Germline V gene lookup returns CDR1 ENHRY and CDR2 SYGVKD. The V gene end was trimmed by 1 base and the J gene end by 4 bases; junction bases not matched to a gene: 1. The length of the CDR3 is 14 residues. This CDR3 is CAISEWDRAYGYTF. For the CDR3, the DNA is TGTGCCATCAGTGAGTGGGACAGGGCCTATGGCTACACCTTC.

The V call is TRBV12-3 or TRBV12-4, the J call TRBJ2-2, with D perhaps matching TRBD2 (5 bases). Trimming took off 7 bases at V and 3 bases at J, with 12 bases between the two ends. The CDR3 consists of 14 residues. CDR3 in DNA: TGTGCCAGCACTACTAGTGCTTACACCGGGGAGCTGTTTTTT. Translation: CASTTSAYTGELFF.

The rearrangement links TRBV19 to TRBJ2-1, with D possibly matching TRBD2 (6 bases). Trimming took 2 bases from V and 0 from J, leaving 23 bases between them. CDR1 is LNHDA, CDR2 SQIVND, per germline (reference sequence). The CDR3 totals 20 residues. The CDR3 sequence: CASSISGAGVNPSSYNEQFF. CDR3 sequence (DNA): TGTGCCAGTAGTATATCTGGAGCGGGCGTAAATCCGAGCTCCTACAATGAGCAGTTCTTC.

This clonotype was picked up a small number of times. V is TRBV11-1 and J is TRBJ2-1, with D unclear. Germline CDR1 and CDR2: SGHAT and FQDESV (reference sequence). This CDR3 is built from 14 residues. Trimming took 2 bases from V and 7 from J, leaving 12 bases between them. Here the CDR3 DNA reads TGTGCCAGCAGCTTAACAGCGCCAATTAATGAGCAGTTCTTC. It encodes CASSLTAPINEQFF.

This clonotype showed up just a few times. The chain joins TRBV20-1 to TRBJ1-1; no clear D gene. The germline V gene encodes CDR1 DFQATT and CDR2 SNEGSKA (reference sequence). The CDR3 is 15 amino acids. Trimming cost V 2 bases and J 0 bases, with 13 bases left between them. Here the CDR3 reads CSARRAGRVNTEAFF. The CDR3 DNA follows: TGCAGTGCTAGAAGGGCGGGGAGGGTGAACACTGAAGCTTTCTTT.

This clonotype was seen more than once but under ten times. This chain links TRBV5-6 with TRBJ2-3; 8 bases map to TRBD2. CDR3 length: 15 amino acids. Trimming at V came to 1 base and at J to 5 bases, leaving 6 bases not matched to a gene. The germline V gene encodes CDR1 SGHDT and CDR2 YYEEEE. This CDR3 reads CASSLFSGIGDTQYF. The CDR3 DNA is TGTGCCAGCAGCTTGTTTAGCGGGATTGGAGATACGCAGTATTTT.

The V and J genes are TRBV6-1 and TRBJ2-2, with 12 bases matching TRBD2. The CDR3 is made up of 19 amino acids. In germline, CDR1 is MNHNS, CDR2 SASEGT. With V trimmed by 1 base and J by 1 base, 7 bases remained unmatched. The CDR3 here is CASSEVRTSGIKNTGELFF. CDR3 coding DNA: TGTGCCAGCAGTGAAGTTAGGACTAGCGGGATTAAGAACACCGGGGAGCTGTTTTTT.

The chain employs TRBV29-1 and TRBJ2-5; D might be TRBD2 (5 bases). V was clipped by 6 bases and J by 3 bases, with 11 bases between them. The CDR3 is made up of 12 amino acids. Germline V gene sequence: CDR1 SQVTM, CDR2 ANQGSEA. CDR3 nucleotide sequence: TGCAGCGTCGGACTGGGGAAAGAGACCCAGTACTTC. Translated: CSVGLGKETQYF. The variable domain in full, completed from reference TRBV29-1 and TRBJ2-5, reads SAVISQKPSRDICQRGTSLTIQCQVDSQVTMMFWYRQQPGQSLTLIATANQGSEATYESGFVIDKFPISRPNLTFSTLTVSNMSPEDSSIYLCSVGLGKETQYFGPGTRLLVL.

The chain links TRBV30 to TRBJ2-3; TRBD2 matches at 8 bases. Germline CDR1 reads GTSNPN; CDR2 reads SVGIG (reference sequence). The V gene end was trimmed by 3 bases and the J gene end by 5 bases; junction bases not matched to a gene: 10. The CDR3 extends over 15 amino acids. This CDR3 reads CAWSHVAGLQDTQYF. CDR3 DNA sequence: TGTGCCTGGAGCCATGTAGCGGGGCTTCAAGATACGCAGTATTTT.

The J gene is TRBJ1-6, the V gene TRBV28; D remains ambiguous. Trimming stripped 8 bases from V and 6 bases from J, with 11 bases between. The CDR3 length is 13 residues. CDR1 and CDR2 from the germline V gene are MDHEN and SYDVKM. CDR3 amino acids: CASCSRPNSPLHF. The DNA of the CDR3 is TGTGCCAGCTGTTCCAGACCTAATTCACCCCTCCACTTT.

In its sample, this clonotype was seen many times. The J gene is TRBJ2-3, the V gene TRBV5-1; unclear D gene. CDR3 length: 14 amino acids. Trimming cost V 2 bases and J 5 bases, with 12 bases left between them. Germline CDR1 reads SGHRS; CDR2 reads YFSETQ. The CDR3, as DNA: TGCGCCAGCAGCTTTGGACCGATGGGAGATACGCAGTATTTT. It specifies CASSFGPMGDTQYF. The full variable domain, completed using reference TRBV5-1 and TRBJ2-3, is KAGVTQTPRYLIKTRGQQVTLSCSPISGHRSVSWYQQTPGQGLQFLFEYFSETQRNKGNFPGRFSGRQFSNSRSEMNVSTLELGDSALYLCASSFGPMGDTQYFGPGTRLTVL.

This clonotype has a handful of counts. CDR3: CASNPVNTEAFF. The CDR3 DNA reads TGTGCCAGCAATCCCGTAAACACTGAAGCTTTCTTT. The J gene is TRBJ1-1, the V gene TRBV6-1; D unresolved. Trimming stripped 7 bases from V and 2 bases from J, with 8 bases between. Germline V CDR1 and CDR2: MNHNS, SASEGT. There are 12 residues in the CDR3.

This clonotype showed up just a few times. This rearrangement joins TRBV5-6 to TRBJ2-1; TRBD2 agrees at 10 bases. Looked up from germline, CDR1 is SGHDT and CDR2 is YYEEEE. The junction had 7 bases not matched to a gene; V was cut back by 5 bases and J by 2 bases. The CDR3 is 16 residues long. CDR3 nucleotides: TGTGCCAGCAGTTCCGATAGCGGGAGGACCTACAATGAGCAGTTCTTC. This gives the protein CASSSDSGRTYNEQFF.

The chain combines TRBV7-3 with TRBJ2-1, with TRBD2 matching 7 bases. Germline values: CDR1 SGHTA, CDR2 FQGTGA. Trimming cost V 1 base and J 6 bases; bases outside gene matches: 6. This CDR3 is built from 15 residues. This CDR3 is CASSLRLAGVNEQFF. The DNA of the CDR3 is TGTGCCAGCAGCTTAAGATTAGCGGGTGTCAATGAGCAGTTCTTC. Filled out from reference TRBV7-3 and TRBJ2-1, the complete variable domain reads GAGVSQTPSNKVTEKGKYVELRCDPISGHTALYWYRQSLGQGPEFLIYFQGTGAADDSGLPNDRFFAVRPEGSVSTLKIQRTERGDSAVYLCASSLRLAGVNEQFFGPGTRLTVL.

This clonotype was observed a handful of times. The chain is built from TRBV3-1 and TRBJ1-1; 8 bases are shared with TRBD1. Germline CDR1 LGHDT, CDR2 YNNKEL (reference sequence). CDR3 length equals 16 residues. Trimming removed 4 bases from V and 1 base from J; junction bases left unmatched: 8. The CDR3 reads CASSPTRTGSNTEAFF. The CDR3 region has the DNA TGTGCCAGCAGCCCGACAAGGACAGGGTCGAACACTGAAGCTTTCTTT. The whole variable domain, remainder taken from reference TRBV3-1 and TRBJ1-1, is DTAVSQTPKYLVTQMGNDKSIKCEQNLGHDTMYWYKQDSKKFLKIMFSYNNKELIINETVPNRFSPKSPDKAHLNLHINSLELGDSAVYFCASSPTRTGSNTEAFFGQGTRLTVV.

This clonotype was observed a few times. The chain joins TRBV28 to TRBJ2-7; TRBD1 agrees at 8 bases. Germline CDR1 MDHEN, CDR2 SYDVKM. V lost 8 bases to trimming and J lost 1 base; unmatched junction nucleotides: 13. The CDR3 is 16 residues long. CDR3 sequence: CASLPLRTGLSYEQYF. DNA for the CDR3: TGTGCCAGCCTACCTTTAAGGACAGGGCTTTCCTACGAGCAGTACTTC.

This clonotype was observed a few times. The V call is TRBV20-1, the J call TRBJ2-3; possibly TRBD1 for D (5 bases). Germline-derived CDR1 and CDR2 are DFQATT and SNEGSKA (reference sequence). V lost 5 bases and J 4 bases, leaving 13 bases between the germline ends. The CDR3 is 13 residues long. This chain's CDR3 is CSAYRVGADTQYF. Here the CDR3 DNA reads TGCAGTGCTTACCGGGTAGGGGCAGATACGCAGTATTTT.

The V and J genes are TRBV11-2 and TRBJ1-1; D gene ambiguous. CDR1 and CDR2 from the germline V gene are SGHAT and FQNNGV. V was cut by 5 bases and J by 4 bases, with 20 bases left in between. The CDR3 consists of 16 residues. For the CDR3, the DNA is TGTGCCAGCAGCCCCTCCGGGCAGACCGGGAGCACTGAAGCTTTCTTT. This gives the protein CASSPSGQTGSTEAFF.